This note documents a single T cell receptor beta chain sequence. Antigen unknown. The entry originates in a study of cytomegalovirus exposure and HLA in healthy donors. Broader study findings: Presence/absence analyses assumed roughly uniform sequencing depth across donors, which may not hold.

A multiplex PCR was run with 60 Vbeta primers and 13 Jbeta primers. Sequencing was performed with immunoSEQ multiplex PCR; in TCRdb, only in-frame clones are kept and a portion is missing. The table includes some 89,000 clones, 78% detected once. The receptor was derived from a woman aged 40 to 50 in good health and CMV-seropositive. Sequenced sample: PBMCs.

CDR3 sequence (DNA): TGTGCCAGCAGCTTTAGGGCGGCGGAGGGCACTGAAGCTTTCTTT. Its protein is CASSFRAAEGTEAFF. The J gene is TRBJ1-1, the V gene TRBV7-9, with no clear D. V was clipped by 3 bases and J by 4 bases, with 15 bases between them. Germline V gene data show CDR1 as SEHNR and CDR2 as FQNEAQ (reference sequence). CDR3 length: 15 residues.